Shown below are 29 T cell receptor beta chains from a single sample sequenced in a study of monozygotic twins with inflammatory bowel disease. TCRdb reprocessed the 5' RACE reads and keeps a single row for each CDR3 protein, giving no DNA. This sample's table has some 450,000 distinct CDR3 sequences. Sequencing was carried out using blood. The receptors derive from a human donor with ulcerative colitis or Crohn's disease, or a healthy co-twin of an affected twin (not recorded which).

The chain carries TRBV5-1 and TRBJ2-1; TCRdb's assignment of TRBD2 cannot be checked, as there is no DNA. There are 15 residues in the CDR3. Germline V lookup: CDR1 SGHRS, CDR2 YFSETQ. The CDR3 region is CASSLLAGSYNEQFF. The whole variable domain, remainder taken from reference TRBV5-1 and TRBJ2-1, is KAGVTQTPRYLIKTRGQQVTLSCSPISGHRSVSWYQQTPGQGLQFLFEYFSETQRNKGNFPGRFSGRQFSNSRSEMNVSTLELGDSALYLCASSLLAGSYNEQFFGPGTRLTVL.

The chain joins TRBV3-1 to TRBJ2-7; no DNA is available, so the TRBD2 call from TCRdb remains unchecked. The CDR3 sequence is 14 residues long. Germline V gene data show CDR1 as LGHDT and CDR2 as YNNKEL (reference sequence). The CDR3: CASSQGGTGGEQYF.

The chain carries TRBV5-4 and TRBJ2-5; absent DNA, TCRdb's TRBD1 call cannot be checked. The germline V gene encodes CDR1 SGHNT and CDR2 YYREEE (reference sequence). There are 14 residues in the CDR3. The CDR3 loop is CASSSPQGQETQYF.

The V call is TRBV2, the J call TRBJ1-1; TCRdb indicates TRBD1, and absent DNA this call remains unverified. Per germline, CDR1 SNHLY and CDR2 FYNNEI. The CDR3 has 14 residues. The CDR3 reads CASSIGQGFTEAFF.

The V gene is TRBV18, the J gene TRBJ1-5. Looked up from germline, CDR1 is KGHSH and CDR2 is LQKENI. The CDR3 runs to 18 residues. CDR3: CASSPRYPAGESNQPQHF.

The chain recombines TRBV24-1 with TRBJ2-3; lacking DNA, the TRBD1 call made by TCRdb goes unchecked. From germline, CDR1 is KGHDR and CDR2 SFDVKD. The CDR3 is 17 residues long. The CDR3 protein is CATSDSSTGRGTDTQYF.

This chain links TRBV7-2 with TRBJ1-6; TCRdb returns TRBD1, unconfirmable since there is no DNA. Germline V CDR1 and CDR2: SGHTA, FQGNSA. This CDR3 is built from 13 residues. CDR3: CASRGAVGSPLHF.

This sequence joins TRBV6-1 and TRBJ1-4; TCRdb calls TRBD1, which cannot be checked without DNA. This CDR3 has 16 residues. The germline V gene has CDR1 MNHNS and CDR2 SASEGT. The CDR3 here is CASRSRRGPTNEKLFF.

The rearrangement links TRBV13 to TRBJ1-2; TCRdb designates TRBD1, a call that cannot be tested without DNA. CDR1 and CDR2 (germline): PRHDT, FYEKMQ (reference sequence). CDR3 length: 16 residues. CDR3 protein: CASSRRGQGLPYGYTF.

V and J are TRBV7-3 and TRBJ1-6; TCRdb gives TRBD1 as the D gene, but with no DNA this cannot be confirmed. This CDR3 is 14 amino acids long. In germline, CDR1 is SGHTA, CDR2 FQGTGA. The CDR3 loop reads CASSLNQGISPLHF. Variable domain in full (rest from reference TRBV7-3 and TRBJ1-6): GAGVSQTPSNKVTEKGKYVELRCDPISGHTALYWYRQSLGQGPEFLIYFQGTGAADDSGLPNDRFFAVRPEGSVSTLKIQRTERGDSAVYLCASSLNQGISPLHFGNGTRLTVT.

J is TRBJ1-6 and V is TRBV7-2; TCRdb's D call of TRBD1 is untestable without DNA. Germline lookup yields CDR1 SGHTA and CDR2 FQGNSA. The CDR3 length is 18 residues. CDR3 sequence reads: CASSLAFRTETYNSPLHF.

The chain carries TRBV20-1 and TRBJ2-7; TCRdb designates TRBD2, a call that cannot be tested without DNA. The CDR3 spans 16 residues. CDR1 and CDR2 (germline): DFQATT, SNEGSKA (reference sequence). The CDR3 loop reads CSASPLSLAGGYEQYF.

The rearrangement joins TRBV7-9 to TRBJ1-4; TCRdb's D call of TRBD1 is untestable without DNA. Germline CDR1 is SEHNR and CDR2 is FQNEAQ (reference sequence). This CDR3 region has 15 residues. The CDR3 region is CASTEQGQPNEKLFF.

The V and J genes are TRBV29-1 and TRBJ2-3. Germline V gives CDR1 SQVTM, CDR2 ANQGSEA. CDR3 length equals 12 residues. The CDR3 loop reads CSVGGSTDTQYF.

The chain joins TRBV4-1 to TRBJ1-2. CDR3 length: 13 amino acids. The V gene's germline CDR1 is MGHRA and CDR2 YSYEKL. CDR3 sequence reads: CASSQDRSYGYTF.

The chain uses TRBV29-1 and TRBJ2-5; the D call from TCRdb, TRBD2, cannot be confirmed without DNA. The germline V gene encodes CDR1 SQVTM and CDR2 ANQGSEA. The CDR3 is 13 amino acids. CDR3: CSVALSSRETQYF. The variable domain in full, completed from reference TRBV29-1 and TRBJ2-5, reads SAVISQKPSRDICQRGTSLTIQCQVDSQVTMMFWYRQQPGQSLTLIATANQGSEATYESGFVIDKFPISRPNLTFSTLTVSNMSPEDSSIYLCSVALSSRETQYFGPGTRLLVL.

The J gene is TRBJ1-2, the V gene TRBV7-9. The CDR3 spans 13 residues. CDR1 is SEHNR, CDR2 FQNEAQ, per germline (reference sequence). The CDR3 loop reads CASSLGVNYGYTF.

The chain employs TRBV5-6 and TRBJ2-7; TCRdb selects TRBD1, and the lack of DNA leaves this call unchecked. The CDR3 is 14 residues long. Germline-derived CDR1 and CDR2 are SGHDT and YYEEEE. CDR3 residues: CASSLYDREDEQYF.

The rearrangement uses TRBV7-9 and TRBJ2-4; TCRdb indicates TRBD1, and absent DNA this call remains unverified. Germline-derived CDR1 and CDR2 are SEHNR and FQNEAQ (reference sequence). This CDR3 comprises 15 residues. CDR3 region: CASSSSTGGKNIQYF.

The V call is TRBV29-1, the J call TRBJ2-1. The V gene's germline CDR1 is SQVTM and CDR2 ANQGSEA. There are 15 residues in the CDR3. Here the CDR3 reads CSVDLHLSSYNEQFF.

V usage is TRBV7-9 and J usage is TRBJ2-2; TCRdb calls TRBD1, which cannot be checked without DNA. CDR3 length: 15 residues. Germline-derived CDR1 and CDR2 are SEHNR and FQNEAQ (reference sequence). The CDR3 spells CASSPGQGGSGELFF.

The chain employs TRBV7-6 and TRBJ2-1; as DNA is missing, the TRBD1 call by TCRdb cannot be tested. The germline CDR1 and CDR2 sequences are SGHVS and FNYEAQ. CDR3 length equals 14 residues. CDR3 sequence reads: CASSLRDGSNEQFF.

The rearrangement joins TRBV20-1 to TRBJ2-6. The CDR3 consists of 16 residues. CDR1 DFQATT and CDR2 SNEGSKA come from the germline V gene (reference sequence). The CDR3 protein is CSARDQQGSGANVLTF.

CDR3 sequence: CASSQGLAIIHTGELFF. The chain couples TRBV4-1 to TRBJ2-2; TCRdb's D gene call, TRBD2, goes unchecked for lack of DNA. CDR3 length: 17 amino acids. The germline CDR1 and CDR2 sequences are MGHRA and YSYEKL.

This chain joins TRBV20-1 and TRBJ1-1; TCRdb picks TRBD1, but there is no DNA to check that call. The germline V gene encodes CDR1 DFQATT and CDR2 SNEGSKA (reference sequence). This CDR3 is built from 11 residues. The CDR3: CSASRTGEAFF.

This sequence joins TRBV7-2 and TRBJ2-5; TCRdb's assignment of TRBD1 cannot be checked, as there is no DNA. The germline V gene encodes CDR1 SGHTA and CDR2 FQGNSA. The CDR3 has 15 residues. CDR3 sequence reads: CASSFNTGPQETQYF.

This chain connects TRBV11-2 to TRBJ2-2; TCRdb indicates TRBD2, and absent DNA this call remains unverified. Germline V gene sequence: CDR1 SGHAT, CDR2 FQNNGV. The CDR3 is 16 amino acids. CDR3 sequence reads: CASSLIAGDVTGELFF.

This CDR3 reads CASSPGIAGNEQNF. V and J are TRBV5-1 and TRBJ2-7; TCRdb selects TRBD2, and the lack of DNA leaves this call unchecked. CDR1 SGHRS and CDR2 YFSETQ come from the germline V gene. There are 14 residues in the CDR3.

V gene TRBV5-6 combines with J gene TRBJ1-5; TCRdb outputs TRBD1, but without DNA this stays unchecked. Germline V gives CDR1 SGHDT, CDR2 YYEEEE. The CDR3 has 16 amino acids. CDR3: CASSLGGPTGNQPQHF.